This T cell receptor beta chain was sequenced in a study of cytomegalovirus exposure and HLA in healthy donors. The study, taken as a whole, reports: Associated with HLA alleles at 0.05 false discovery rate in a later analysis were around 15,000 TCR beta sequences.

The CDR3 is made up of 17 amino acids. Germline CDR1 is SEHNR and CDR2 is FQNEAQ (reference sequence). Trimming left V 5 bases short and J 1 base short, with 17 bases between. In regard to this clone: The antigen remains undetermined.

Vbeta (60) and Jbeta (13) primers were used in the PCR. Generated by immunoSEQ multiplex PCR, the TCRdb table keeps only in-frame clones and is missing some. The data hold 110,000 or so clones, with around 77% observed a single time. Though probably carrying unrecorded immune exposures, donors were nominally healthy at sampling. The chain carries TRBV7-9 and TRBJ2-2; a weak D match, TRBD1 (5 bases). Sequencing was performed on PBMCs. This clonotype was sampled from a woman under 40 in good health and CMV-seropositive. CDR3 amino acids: CASSPLILGQNTGELFF. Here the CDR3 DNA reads TGTGCCAGCAGCCCCCTCATTCTGGGGCAGAACACCGGGGAGCTGTTTTTT.